The 14 T cell receptor beta chains in this list originate from one sample, sequenced in a study of tumor-infiltrating lymphocytes in primary liver carcinoma. Reverse transcription of around 500 ng total RNA with a constant-region primer produced TCR beta cDNA. Three-round nested multiplex PCR performed with slightly modified ARM-PCR produced the TCR beta libraries. A C-beta reverse primer was combined with TRBV1-TRBV30 forward primers in the first two PCR rounds, and each round had approximately 10 cycles. TCRdb recomputed calls from the multiplex PCR reads with MiXCR, one row per CDR3 protein. The sample has 310,000 or so distinct CDR3 sequences; 50% to 60% are singletons. Germline DNA was also extracted, and blood RNA was taken from unsorted whole blood. The sequenced sample consisted of peripheral blood. The receptors were gathered from a woman in her 30s with primary liver carcinoma and hepatitis B virus infection.

There are many counts of this clonotype. The V call is TRBV4-3, the J call TRBJ2-1; D possibly matches TRBD1 or TRBD2 (5 bases each). The V end lost 1 base, the J end lost 8 bases, and 12 bases lay between the germline ends. The CDR3 is made up of 14 amino acids. Germline CDR1 reads LGHNA; CDR2 reads YSLEER. CDR3 DNA: TGCGCCAGCAGCCAAGTTAGAGGGGACGATGAGCAGTTCTTC. This gives the protein CASSQVRGDDEQFF.

This clonotype was observed at least ten times. The rearrangement joins TRBV12-3 or TRBV12-4 to TRBJ1-5; possible D gene TRBD1, 6 bases. Between the trimmed V and J ends, which lost 4 bases and 3 bases, there was a span of 10 bases. CDR3 length: 14 amino acids. This chain's CDR3 is CASSWGQANQPQHF. The CDR3 coding sequence is TGTGCCAGCAGTTGGGGACAAGCCAATCAGCCCCAGCATTTT.

Remarks on this clonotype: Being one base from a much bigger clone, this may be a read error. The rearrangement uses TRBV29-1 and TRBJ2-1, with D perhaps matching TRBD2 (6 bases). The V gene's germline CDR1 is SQVTM and CDR2 ANQGSEA. The CDR3 consists of 11 residues. The CDR3 loop reads CCVGLGDEQFF. The CDR3, as DNA: TGCTGCGTGGGACTGGGCGATGAGCAGTTCTTC.

In this sample, this clonotype turned up a few times. The chain uses TRBV5-5 and TRBJ1-1; the D gene is possibly TRBD1 (5 bases). Trimming removed 4 bases at V and 10 bases at J, with 17 bases between. CDR3 length: 13 residues. Per germline, CDR1 SGHKS and CDR2 YYEKEE (reference sequence). The chain's CDR3 is CASSLRTGGTAFF. The CDR3 coding sequence is TGTGCCAGCAGCCTAAGGACTGGGGGAACAGCTTTCTTT.

The genes are TRBV7-9 and TRBJ2-5, with TRBD2 matching over 10 bases. In germline, CDR1 is SEHNR, CDR2 FQNEAQ (reference sequence). The CDR3 sequence is 15 residues long. Trimming at V came to 1 base and at J to 4 bases, leaving 3 bases not matched to a gene. The CDR3 nucleotides are TGTGCCAGCAGCTTAGGGCTAGCGGGAGCAGAGACCCAGTACTTC. Its translation: CASSLGLAGAETQYF.

The chain carries TRBV6-5 and TRBJ1-1; D not resolved. Germline CDR1 is MNHEY and CDR2 is SVGAGI. The CDR3 covers 15 residues. Between the trimmed V and J ends, which lost 5 bases and 5 bases, there was a span of 18 bases. The CDR3 region is CASSLTVTEKTEAFF. In nucleotides, the CDR3 is TGTGCCAGCAGTCTAACCGTGACGGAGAAGACTGAAGCTTTCTTT.

A remark on this clonotype: A read error may explain this, as a much larger clone is one base away. It is likely a read error, because the conserved phenylalanine at the end of the CDR3 is missing. DNA for the CDR3: TGTGCCATCAGAACCACCGGGACATCCGCCTACGAGCAGTACCTC. Amino acids: CAIRTTGTSAYEQYL. The chain carries TRBV10-3 and TRBJ2-7, with D perhaps TRBD1 (6 bases). The germline V and J ends were trimmed by 6 bases and 2 bases, with 17 bases remaining between them. The CDR3 spans 15 residues. Germline V gene lookup returns CDR1 ENHRY and CDR2 SYGVKD.

This clonotype ranks as medium-sized. V is TRBV11-2 and J is TRBJ2-7, with 14 nucleotides matching TRBD2. Germline V gene sequence: CDR1 SGHAT, CDR2 FQNNGV. This CDR3 has 16 residues. After removal of 1 base from V and 7 bases from J, the junction contained 6 bases not matched to a gene. CDR3 loop: CASSLVVGLAGEEQYF. As DNA, the CDR3 is TGTGCCAGCAGCTTAGTGGTGGGACTAGCGGGGGAAGAGCAGTACTTC.

Worth noting for this clonotype: A much larger clone lies a single base off, so this may be a read error. This chain links TRBV5-4 with TRBJ2-1; TRBD2 agrees at 8 bases. This CDR3 region has 16 residues. The germline gives CDR1 SGHNT, CDR2 YYREEE (reference sequence). With 0 bases clipped from V and 9 bases from J, the junction kept 11 bases outside the gene matches. The CDR3 bases are TGTGCCAGCAGCTTGGTGATGGTAGCGGGGCGCAGTGAGCAGTTCTTC. This encodes CASSLVMVAGRSEQFF.

This clonotype occurred many times. The V gene is TRBV11-3, the J gene TRBJ2-3; 9 nucleotides match TRBD2. CDR1 and CDR2 (germline): SGHNT, YENEEA. The CDR3 runs 16 residues. After removal of 3 bases from V and 2 bases from J, the junction contained 6 bases not matched to a gene. CDR3 sequence (DNA): TGTGCCAGCAGCTTGGATAGCGGGAGACACACAGATACGCAGTATTTT. Amino acid sequence: CASSLDSGRHTDTQYF.

The rearrangement uses TRBV6-5 and TRBJ1-5; D remains ambiguous. CDR3 length: 13 amino acids. With 2 bases removed from V and 6 bases from J, the gap between germline ends came to 8 bases. The germline V gene has CDR1 MNHEY and CDR2 SVGAGI. DNA of the CDR3: TGTGCCAGCAGTTACAGGTGGAGTCAGCCCCAGCATTTT. Translating it yields CASSYRWSQPQHF.

The rearrangement joins TRBV30 to TRBJ2-3; 14 bases agree with TRBD2. The CDR3 is 16 amino acids. Losses at the gene ends were 1 base for V and 5 bases for J; bases not matched to a gene: 5. CDR1 and CDR2 from the germline V gene are GTSNPN and SVGIG (reference sequence). CDR3 loop: CAWSEGLAGVGDTQYF. The CDR3 region has the DNA TGTGCCTGGAGTGAGGGACTAGCGGGAGTTGGAGATACGCAGTATTTT. The whole variable domain, filled in from reference TRBV30 and TRBJ2-3, reads SQTIHQWPATLVQPVGSPLSLECTVEGTSNPNLYWYRQAAGRGLQLLFYSVGIGQISSEVPQNLSASRPQDRQFILSSKKLLLSDSGFYLCAWSEGLAGVGDTQYFGPGTRLTVL.

The rearrangement joins TRBV6-2 or TRBV6-3 to TRBJ1-2, with D unclear. The CDR3 loop spans 15 amino acids. The V end lost 8 bases, the J end lost 5 bases, and 21 bases lay between the germline ends. CDR1 is MNHEY, CDR2 SVGEGT, per germline. DNA of the CDR3: TGTGCCAGCCCTCCCTGGTGGAACGCTCCTTATGGCTACACCTTC. Residues: CASPPWWNAPYGYTF.

On this clonotype itself: This may be a read error: a much more frequent sequence differs by one nucleotide. The chain recombines TRBV12-3 or TRBV12-4 with TRBJ2-5; D uncertain. CDR3 length equals 13 residues. CDR3 in amino acids: CTSSLTASETQYF. The CDR3 DNA follows: TGTACCAGCAGTTTAACAGCTTCAGAGACCCAGTACTTC.